The sequence of this T cell receptor (beta chain) was determined in a study of blood T cell repertoires in COVID-19. Profiling relied on immunoSEQ multiplex PCR, and the TCRdb table lists in-frame clones only, not all of them. Altogether some 670,000 clones are present, 85% to 90% being singletons, with the ten largest covering under 0.3%. The CDR3 totals 14 residues. V gave up 5 bases and J gave up 2 bases, with 13 bases separating them. Germline CDR1 reads SEHNR; CDR2 reads FQNEAQ (reference sequence). The chain uses TRBV7-9 and TRBJ2-7; possibly TRBD1 for D (6 bases). What was sequenced was peripheral blood. This receptor was identified in a woman aged 18-29 years with acute or convalescent COVID-19. CDR3 residues: CASSPPGQPYEQYF. For the CDR3, the DNA is TGTGCCAGCAGCCCTCCCGGACAGCCCTACGAGCAGTACTTC.